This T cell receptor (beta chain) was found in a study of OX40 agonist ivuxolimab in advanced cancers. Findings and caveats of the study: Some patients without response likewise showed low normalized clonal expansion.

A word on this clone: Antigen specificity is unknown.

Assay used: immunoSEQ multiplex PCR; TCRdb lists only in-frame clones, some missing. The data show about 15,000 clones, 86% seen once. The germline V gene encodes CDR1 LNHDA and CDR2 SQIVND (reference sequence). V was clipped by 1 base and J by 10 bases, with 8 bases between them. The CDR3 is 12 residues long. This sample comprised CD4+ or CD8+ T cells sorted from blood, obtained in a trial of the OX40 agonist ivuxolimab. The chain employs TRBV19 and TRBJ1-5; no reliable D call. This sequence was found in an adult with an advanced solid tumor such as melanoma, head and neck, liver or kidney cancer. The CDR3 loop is CASSIVAGPQHF. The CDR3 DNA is TGTGCCAGTAGTATAGTGGCGGGACCCCAGCATTTT.